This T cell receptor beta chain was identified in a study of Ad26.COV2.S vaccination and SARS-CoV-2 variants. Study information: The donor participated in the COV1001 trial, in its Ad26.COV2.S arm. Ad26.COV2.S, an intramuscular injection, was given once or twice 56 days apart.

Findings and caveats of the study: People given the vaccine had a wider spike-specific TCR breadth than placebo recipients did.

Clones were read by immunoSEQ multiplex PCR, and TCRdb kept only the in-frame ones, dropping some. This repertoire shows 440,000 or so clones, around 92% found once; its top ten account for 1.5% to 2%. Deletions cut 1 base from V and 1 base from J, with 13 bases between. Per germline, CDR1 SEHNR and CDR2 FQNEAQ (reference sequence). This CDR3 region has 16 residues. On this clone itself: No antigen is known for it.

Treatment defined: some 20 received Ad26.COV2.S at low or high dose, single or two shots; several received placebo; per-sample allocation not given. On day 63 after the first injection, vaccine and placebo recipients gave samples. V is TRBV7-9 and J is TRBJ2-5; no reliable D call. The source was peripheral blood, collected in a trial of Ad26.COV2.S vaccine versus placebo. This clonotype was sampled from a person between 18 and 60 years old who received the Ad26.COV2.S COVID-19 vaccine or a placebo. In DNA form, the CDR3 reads TGTGCCAGCAGCTTAGTTATAGTGGGCAGCCAAGAGACCCAGTACTTC. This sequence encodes CASSLVIVGSQETQYF.